Sequencing of this TCR beta chain was carried out in a study of blood T cell repertoires in COVID-19. Study-wide context: Sources were T cells, B-cell-depleted T cells, or PBMCs; the material itself was cDNA or gDNA.

Method: immunoSEQ multiplex PCR; TCRdb's copy keeps in-frame clones and lacks some. The sample holds 60,000 to 75,000 clones, around 85% seen once. The CDR3 consists of 16 residues. Germline lookup yields CDR1 MDHEN and CDR2 SYDVKM. Trimming removed 5 bases from V and 5 bases from J, with 19 bases in between. V and J are TRBV28 and TRBJ1-5; maybe TRBD1 (5 bases). The sequenced sample consisted of peripheral blood. The sequence was collected from a woman of 80 years or more with acute or convalescent COVID-19. The CDR3 loop reads CASSPRGGLGDQPQHF. CDR3 bases: TGTGCCAGCAGTCCCCGGGGAGGGTTGGGGGATCAGCCCCAGCATTTT.